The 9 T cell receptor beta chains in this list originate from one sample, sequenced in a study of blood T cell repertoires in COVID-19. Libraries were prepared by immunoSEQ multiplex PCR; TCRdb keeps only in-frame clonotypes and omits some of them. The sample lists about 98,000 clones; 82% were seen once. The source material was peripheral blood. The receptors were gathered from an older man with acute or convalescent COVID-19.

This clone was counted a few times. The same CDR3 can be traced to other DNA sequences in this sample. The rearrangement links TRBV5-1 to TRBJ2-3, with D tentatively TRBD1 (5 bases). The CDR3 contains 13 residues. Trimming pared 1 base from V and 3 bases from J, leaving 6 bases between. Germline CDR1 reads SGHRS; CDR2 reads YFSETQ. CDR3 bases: TGCGCCAGCAGCTTGTCAGGGACAGATACGCAGTATTTT. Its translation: CASSLSGTDTQYF.

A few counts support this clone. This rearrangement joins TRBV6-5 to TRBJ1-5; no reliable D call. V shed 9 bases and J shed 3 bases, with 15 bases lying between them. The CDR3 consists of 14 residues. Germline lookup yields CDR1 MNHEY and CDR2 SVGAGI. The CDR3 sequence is CASRVAQDNQPQHF. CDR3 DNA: TGTGCCAGTCGGGTCGCTCAAGACAATCAGCCCCAGCATTTT.

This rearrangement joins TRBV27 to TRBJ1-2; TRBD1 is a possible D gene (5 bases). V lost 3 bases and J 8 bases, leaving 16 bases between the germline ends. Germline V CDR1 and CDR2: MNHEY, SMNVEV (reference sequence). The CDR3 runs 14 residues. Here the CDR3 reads CASSFLGPARGYTF. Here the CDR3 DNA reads TGTGCCAGCAGTTTCTTGGGGCCTGCTCGGGGCTACACCTTC.

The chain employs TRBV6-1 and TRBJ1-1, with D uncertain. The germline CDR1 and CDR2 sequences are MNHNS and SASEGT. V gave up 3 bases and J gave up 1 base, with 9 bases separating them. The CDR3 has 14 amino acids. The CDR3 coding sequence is TGTGCCAGCAGTGAGGGAGGGTGGAACACTGAAGCTTTCTTT. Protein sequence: CASSEGGWNTEAFF.

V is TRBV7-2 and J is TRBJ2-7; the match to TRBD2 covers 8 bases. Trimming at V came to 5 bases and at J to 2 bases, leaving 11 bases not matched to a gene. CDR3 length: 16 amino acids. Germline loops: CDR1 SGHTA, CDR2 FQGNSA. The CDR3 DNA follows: TGTGCCAGCAGCGGGAGGAGCGGGAGTACGACCTACGAGCAGTACTTC. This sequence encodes CASSGRSGSTTYEQYF.

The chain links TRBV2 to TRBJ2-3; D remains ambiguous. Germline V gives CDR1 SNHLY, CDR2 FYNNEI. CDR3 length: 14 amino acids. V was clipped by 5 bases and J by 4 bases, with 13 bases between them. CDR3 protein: CASSLVGGPDTQYF. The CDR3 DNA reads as TGTGCCAGCAGTCTAGTAGGCGGTCCAGATACGCAGTATTTT.

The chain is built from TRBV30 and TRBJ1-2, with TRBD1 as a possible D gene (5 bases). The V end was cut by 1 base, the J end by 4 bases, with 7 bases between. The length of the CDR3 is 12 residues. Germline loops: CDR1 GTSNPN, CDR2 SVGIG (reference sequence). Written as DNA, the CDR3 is TGTGCCTGGAGTGCCCAGGGCTATGGCTACACCTTC. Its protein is CAWSAQGYGYTF.

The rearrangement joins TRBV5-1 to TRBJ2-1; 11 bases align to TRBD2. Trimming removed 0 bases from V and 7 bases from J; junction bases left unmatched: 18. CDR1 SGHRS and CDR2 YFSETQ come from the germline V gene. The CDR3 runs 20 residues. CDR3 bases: TGCGCCAGCAGCTTGGCCGCTAGCGGGAGGTCCGCAACCCGGAAAAATGAGCAGTTCTTC. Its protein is CASSLAASGRSATRKNEQFF.

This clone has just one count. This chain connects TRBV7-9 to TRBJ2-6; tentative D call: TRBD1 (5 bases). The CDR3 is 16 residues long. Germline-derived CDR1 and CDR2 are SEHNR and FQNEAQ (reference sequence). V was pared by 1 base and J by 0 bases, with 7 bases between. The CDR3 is CASSLDGASGANVLTF. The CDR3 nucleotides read TGTGCCAGCAGCTTAGATGGGGCCTCTGGGGCCAACGTCCTGACTTTC.